This TCR beta chain was captured in a study of CD8 T cells in Susac syndrome. The CDR3 has 14 residues. Trimming took 9 bases from V and 5 from J; bases not matched to a gene: 4. In germline, CDR1 is MRHNA, CDR2 SNTAGT. Sequencing of TCR beta was carried out in blood CD8+ and CD4+ T cells. An amount of RNA that ranged from about 0.45 to 1 ug was reverse transcribed with random hexamers. MiXCR, applied by TCRdb to the immunoSEQ multiplex PCR reads, yields one record per CDR3 protein. The data show about 150,000 distinct CDR3 sequences, 90% to 95% seen once. The chain uses TRBV6-4 and TRBJ2-1; 13 positions match TRBD2. The clonotype was recovered from a human donor with multiple sclerosis. Sequencing was carried out using CD4+ T cells from PBMCs. The CDR3 DNA reads TGTGCCAGACTAGCGGGAGGGGACGACAATGAGCAGTTCTTC. Translated: CARLAGGDDNEQFF.